This T cell receptor beta chain was found in a study of CXCR3-negative and CXCR3-positive naive CD8 T cells. The study, taken as a whole, reports: In CXCR3-positive naive cells, the TRB CDR3s were more hydrophobic than in CXCR3-negative naive cells.

Within the CD8+ T cell compartment, naive cells were CD45RO-CCR7+CD27+CD95-. The CDR3 is made up of 15 amino acids. The V gene's germline CDR1 is DFQATT and CDR2 SNEGSKA (reference sequence). cDNA libraries for TRB were generated by 5' RACE incorporating UMI labels. TCRdb derives one entry per CDR3 protein from the 5' RACE reads, leaving out DNA. Its listing shows 5,500 to 6,000 distinct CDR3 sequences. On this clonotype: Its antigen is not known.

The chain joins TRBV20-1 to TRBJ2-2. The sequence came from a human donor in good health. Some clones in this sample may be carry-over from other donors' samples. The sample comprised naive CXCR3+ CD8+ T cells from blood. Subset described: CD45RO-CCR7+CD27+CD95- naive CD8+ T cells expressing CXCR3 (TNR3+). CDR3 residues: CSARNGDRDTGELFF.